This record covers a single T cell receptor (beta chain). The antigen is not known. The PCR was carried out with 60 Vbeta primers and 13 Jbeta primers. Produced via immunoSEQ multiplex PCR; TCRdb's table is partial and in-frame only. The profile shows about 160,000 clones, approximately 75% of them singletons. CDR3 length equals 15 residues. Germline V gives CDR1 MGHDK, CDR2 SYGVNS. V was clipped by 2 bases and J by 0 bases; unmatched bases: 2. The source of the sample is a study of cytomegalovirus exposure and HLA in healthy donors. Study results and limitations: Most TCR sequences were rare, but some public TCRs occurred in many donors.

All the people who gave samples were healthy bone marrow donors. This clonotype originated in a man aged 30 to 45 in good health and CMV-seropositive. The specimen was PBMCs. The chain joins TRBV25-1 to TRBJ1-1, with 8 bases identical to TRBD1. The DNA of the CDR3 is TGTGCCAGCAGTGAAAGGACAGGGTTGAACACTGAAGCTTTCTTT. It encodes CASSERTGLNTEAFF.